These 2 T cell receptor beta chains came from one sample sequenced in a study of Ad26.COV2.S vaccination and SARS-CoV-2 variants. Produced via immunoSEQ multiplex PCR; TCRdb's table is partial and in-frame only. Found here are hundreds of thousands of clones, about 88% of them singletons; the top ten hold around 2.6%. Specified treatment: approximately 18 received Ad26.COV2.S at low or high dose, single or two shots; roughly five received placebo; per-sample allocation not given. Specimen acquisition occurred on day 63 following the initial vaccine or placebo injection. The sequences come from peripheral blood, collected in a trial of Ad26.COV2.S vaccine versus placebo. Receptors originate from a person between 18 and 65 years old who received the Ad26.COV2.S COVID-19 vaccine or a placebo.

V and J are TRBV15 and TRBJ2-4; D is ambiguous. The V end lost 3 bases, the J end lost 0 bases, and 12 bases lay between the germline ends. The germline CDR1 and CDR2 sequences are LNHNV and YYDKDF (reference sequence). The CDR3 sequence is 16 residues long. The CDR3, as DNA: TGTGCCACCAGCAGGAATCAATTTAGAGCCAAAAACATTCAGTACTTC. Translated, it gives CATSRNQFRAKNIQYF.

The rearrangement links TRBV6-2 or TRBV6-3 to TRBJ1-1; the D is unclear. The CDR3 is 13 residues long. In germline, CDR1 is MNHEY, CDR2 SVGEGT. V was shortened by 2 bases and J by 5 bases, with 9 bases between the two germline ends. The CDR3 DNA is TGTGCCAGCAGTTACACGAGTGGAACTGAAGCTTTCTTT. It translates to CASSYTSGTEAFF.